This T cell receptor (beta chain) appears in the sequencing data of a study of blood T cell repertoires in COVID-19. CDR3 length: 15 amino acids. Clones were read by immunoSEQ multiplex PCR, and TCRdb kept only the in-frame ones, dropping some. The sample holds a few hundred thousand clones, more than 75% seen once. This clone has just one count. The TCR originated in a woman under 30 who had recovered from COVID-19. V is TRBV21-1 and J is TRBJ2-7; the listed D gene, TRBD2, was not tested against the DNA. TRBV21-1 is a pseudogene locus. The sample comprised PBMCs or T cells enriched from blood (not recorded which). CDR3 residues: CASSKGLKGGVEQYF. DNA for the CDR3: TGTGCCAGCAGCAAAGGTCTCAAAGGAGGGGTGGAGCAGTACTTC.